These T cell receptor beta chains were read from a single sample in a study of blood T cell repertoires in COVID-19. TCRdb's copy holds only in-frame clones and misses some; the assay was immunoSEQ multiplex PCR. The data show about 180,000 clones, around 85% seen once. The specimen was peripheral blood. These receptors originate from a man older than 75 with COVID-19, enrolled during active disease. Each CDR3 is given with its conserved first and last residue. A D gene is named only where the DNA matches it firmly. Not every row has a clone size; where given, it reads once, few, many or a size class.

j_call clone_size d_call v_call cdr3_aa cdr3_nt
TRBJ2-5 . TRBD2 TRBV12-3/TRBV12-4 CASSSLARTQYF TGTGCCAGCAGTTCACTAGCGAGGACCCAGTACTTC
TRBJ2-7 . . TRBV7-8 CASSWRSKSGSYEQYF TGTGCCAGCAGCTGGCGATCTAAATCAGGGTCCTACGAGCAGTACTTC
TRBJ1-6 . TRBD1 TRBV18 CASSPAQGKGSPLHF TGTGCCAGCTCACCCGCACAGGGGAAAGGGTCACCCCTCCACTTT
TRBJ1-4 . . TRBV19 CASSPRMGGRGQSNEKLFF TGTGCCAGTAGTCCGAGAATGGGCGGGAGAGGACAGAGTAATGAAAAACTGTTTTTT
TRBJ2-1 . TRBD1 TRBV11-2 CASSFDRGPNEQFF TGTGCCAGCAGCTTCGACAGGGGGCCCAATGAGCAGTTCTTC
TRBJ2-7 . . TRBV5-1 CASSLQGHYEQYF TGCGCCAGCAGCTTGCAGGGCCACTACGAGCAGTACTTC
TRBJ1-2 few TRBD1 TRBV5-4 CASSPDRDYGYTF TGTGCCAGCAGCCCGGACAGGGATTATGGCTACACCTTC
TRBJ1-2 few . TRBV19 CASSTSGGGGYTF TGTGCCAGTAGTACAAGCGGGGGCGGAGGCTACACCTTC
TRBJ2-7 . TRBD2 TRBV4-1 CASRWRLAENEQYF TGCGCCAGCAGATGGCGACTAGCGGAAAACGAGCAGTACTTC
TRBJ1-5 . . TRBV6-6 CASSYSAPLNQPQHF TGTGCCAGCAGTTACTCGGCTCCCCTCAATCAGCCCCAGCATTTT
TRBJ2-5 . TRBD2 TRBV12-3/TRBV12-4 CASSFERGETQYF TGTGCCAGCAGTTTCGAGCGGGGGGAGACCCAGTACTTC
TRBJ2-3 . TRBD1 TRBV5-1 CASRRLPGQGTDTQYF TGCGCCAGCAGACGTTTACCGGGACAGGGAACAGATACGCAGTATTTT
TRBJ1-2 . TRBD1 TRBV5-1 CASSLGDRLGDYGYTF TGCGCCAGCAGCTTGGGGGACAGGTTAGGGGACTATGGCTACACCTTC
TRBJ1-2 . . TRBV28 CASSLHSPRQGGYTF TGTGCCAGCAGTCTCCACTCGCCCAGGCAGGGAGGCTACACCTTC
TRBJ1-1 once TRBD1 TRBV2 CASSTTGVGAEAFF TGTGCCAGCAGTACCACAGGGGTGGGTGCTGAAGCTTTCTTT
TRBJ1-5 . . TRBV3-1/TRBV3-2 CASSQDWGEGPQHF TGTGCCAGCAGCCAAGACTGGGGCGAAGGGCCCCAGCATTTT
TRBJ2-3 . . TRBV3-1/TRBV3-2 CASSLEGTDTQYF TGTGCCAGCAGTCTAGAAGGTACAGATACGCAGTATTTT
TRBJ2-7 . . TRBV5-1 CASSLEPGVSSFYEQYF TGCGCCAGCAGCTTGGAACCCGGGGTCTCCTCCTTCTACGAGCAGTACTTC
TRBJ2-5 . . TRBV11-2 CASSPPVGRNEEETQYF TGTGCCAGCAGCCCCCCGGTAGGTCGTAACGAGGAAGAGACCCAGTACTTC
TRBJ2-1 . TRBD2 TRBV20-1 CSASPSGGTSSYNEQFF TGCAGTGCTAGTCCGAGCGGGGGGACGAGCTCCTACAATGAGCAGTTCTTC
TRBJ1-4 . TRBD1 TRBV6-5 CASSSGGSNEKLFF TGTGCCAGCAGTTCAGGGGGTTCTAATGAAAAACTGTTTTTT
TRBJ2-1 few . TRBV2 CASSGVEQFF TGTGCCAGCAGTGGAGTTGAGCAGTTCTTC
TRBJ2-7 . . TRBV5-4 CASSLADSTLSYEQYF TGTGCCAGCAGCTTGGCCGACAGTACCCTCTCCTACGAGCAGTACTTC
TRBJ1-1 . TRBD1 TRBV11-2 CASSLGGTGGSTEAFF TGTGCCAGCAGCTTAGGTGGGACAGGGGGCTCAACTGAAGCTTTCTTT
TRBJ1-4 . . TRBV6-1 CASSEGRNRLFF TGTGCCAGCAGTGAGGGGAGGAATCGACTGTTTTTT
TRBJ1-1 . TRBD1 TRBV5-4 CASGYRGDTEAFF TGTGCCAGCGGCTACAGGGGGGACACTGAAGCTTTCTTT
TRBJ2-7 . . TRBV6-5 CASFWGTSSYEQYF TGTGCCAGCTTCTGGGGGACATCTTCCTACGAGCAGTACTTC
TRBJ1-2 . TRBD1 TRBV5-8 CASSPRDSPNYGYTF TGTGCCAGCAGTCCTAGGGACAGCCCTAACTATGGCTACACCTTC
TRBJ1-1 . . TRBV5-1 CASSMSRGTEAFF TGCGCCAGCAGCATGTCACGGGGCACTGAAGCTTTCTTT
TRBJ1-2 . . TRBV19 CASSMAQEDLYGYTF TGTGCCAGTAGTATGGCGCAGGAAGACCTCTATGGCTACACCTTC
TRBJ1-1 . . TRBV29-1 CSVDGQTNTEAFF TGCAGCGTGGATGGACAGACGAACACTGAAGCTTTCTTT
TRBJ1-4 . . TRBV5-1 CASSSTATNEKLFF TGCGCCAGCAGCTCTACAGCAACTAATGAAAAACTGTTTTTT
TRBJ2-1 once TRBD2 TRBV5-1 CASSSTSGGVHNNEQFF TGCGCCAGCAGCTCGACTAGCGGGGGGGTTCATAACAATGAGCAGTTCTTC
TRBJ1-6 . . TRBV5-5 CASSLSLDNSPLHF TGTGCCAGCAGCTTATCACTGGATAATTCACCCCTCCACTTT
TRBJ1-2 . TRBD1 TRBV19 CASSSPGQGFYGYTF TGTGCCAGTAGTTCGCCGGGACAGGGATTCTATGGCTACACCTTC
TRBJ2-3 once . TRBV18 CASCNSLGAGDTQYF TGTGCCAGCTGTAATTCGTTGGGGGCTGGAGATACGCAGTATTTT
TRBJ2-7 . . TRBV2 CASSGGTRNTYEQYF TGTGCCAGCAGTGGAGGGACACGAAATACCTACGAGCAGTACTTC
TRBJ1-2 once . TRBV10-3 CAITADNNGYTF TGTGCCATCACCGCCGACAATAATGGCTACACCTTC
TRBJ1-2 . . TRBV5-1 CASSLATESYGYTF TGCGCCAGCAGCTTGGCGACAGAAAGCTATGGCTACACCTTC
TRBJ1-5 . TRBD1 TRBV10-3 CAISGGTGGQPQHF TGTGCCATCAGTGGAGGGACAGGGGGCCAGCCCCAGCATTTT
TRBJ2-3 . . TRBV9 CASSVGPSLPTDTQYF TGTGCCAGCAGCGTAGGTCCTTCTCTCCCTACAGATACGCAGTATTTT
TRBJ2-1 . TRBD2 TRBV7-6 CASSPKGSSGIYNEQFF TGTGCCAGCAGCCCCAAAGGTTCTAGCGGGATATACAATGAGCAGTTCTTC
TRBJ1-5 . TRBD1 TRBV5-5 CASKRQGWVLDQPQHF TGTGCCAGCAAAAGACAGGGTTGGGTTTTGGATCAGCCCCAGCATTTT
TRBJ1-5 . . TRBV6-2/TRBV6-3 CASSLGGGGNQPQHF TGTGCCAGCAGTTTGGGCGGGGGCGGCAATCAGCCCCAGCATTTT
TRBJ2-3 . . TRBV24-1 CATEATGESTDTQYF TGTGCCACAGAGGCCACCGGGGAAAGCACAGATACGCAGTATTTT
TRBJ2-1 . TRBD2 TRBV3-1/TRBV3-2 CASSQSSGGNNEQFF TGTGCCAGCAGCCAAAGTAGCGGGGGAAACAATGAGCAGTTCTTC
TRBJ1-5 . . TRBV7-8 CASSLRGHNQPQHF TGTGCCAGCAGCTTAAGGGGACACAATCAGCCCCAGCATTTT
TRBJ1-3 . TRBD1 TRBV2 CASSMDRGIDTIYF TGTGCCAGCAGTATGGACAGGGGGATAGACACCATATATTTT